The rows below give T cell receptor delta chains drawn from one sample of a study of Vδ1+ human thymocytes. TCRdb applied CATT to the multiplex PCR reads for clone calling. This sample yields 45,000 to 60,000 delta-chain clones, of which approximately 15% are seen a single time; approximately 0.5% belongs to the top ten. The material sequenced was Vdelta1+ gamma-delta thymocytes from the thymus. These receptors originate from a boy in the first two years of life who had congenital heart surgery. Both conserved end residues are part of each CDR3. A D gene is named only where the DNA matches it firmly.

d_gene	v_gene	CDR3aa
TRDD3	TRDV1	CALGESHFSYPYWGIRTDKLIF
TRDD3	TRDV1	CALGENLTGGYKLIF
.	TRDV1	CALGEMQILNTGLTDKLIF
TRDD3	TRDV1	CALGEPAFPVTGGWWGTDKLIF
TRDD3	TRDV1	CALGVPTWGYGSFSYDKLIF
TRDD2	TRDV1	CALGEIVFLRGYAGNTDKLIF
.	TRDV1	CALGEFGFYTDKLIF
.	TRDV1	CALGELKWAHRTDKLIF
.	TRDV1	CALEQGGRTDKLIF
.	TRDV1	CALGEAKLRVFFRAKIKLIF
TRDD3	TRDV1	CALGDLNDDTYPPYWGNRCTDKLIF
TRDD3	TRDV1	CALGDTGPRLLGALLYTDKLIF
TRDD3	TRDV1	CALGGDWGIYRHYTDKLIF
TRDD3	TRDV1	CALGEAKNWGIPSDKLIF
TRDD3	TRDV1	CALGEFHFPSSGGGGYADKLIF
.	TRDV1	CALGEQFPRVVNNWNAVDKLIF
TRDD3	TRDV1	CALGEGVACGDKKQLIF
TRDD3	TRDV1	CALGELSLSRWGIRADKLIF
TRDD3	TRDV1	CALLSKAGGLYTDKLIF